These 4 T cell receptor beta chains were sequenced from one sample in a study of CD8 T cells in ankylosing spondylitis. One entry per CDR3 protein, called by TCRdb with MiXCR from the 5' RACE reads. Here the sample spans 200,000 to 300,000 distinct CDR3 sequences, roughly a tenth being singletons. The sequencing input was blood, either unsorted or a sorted T cell fraction (not recorded which). The source is a male donor with ankylosing spondylitis or in good health (not recorded which).

This clonotype was observed a few times. This CDR3 reads CASSLTTDTEAFF. The CDR3 DNA follows: TGTGCCAGCAGCCTCACGACTGACACTGAAGCTTTCTTT. This sequence joins TRBV3-1 and TRBJ1-1; D ambiguous. Trimming pared 4 bases from V and 3 bases from J, leaving 9 bases between. The CDR3 contains 13 residues. Germline V gene data show CDR1 as LGHDT and CDR2 as YNNKEL (reference sequence).

V gene TRBV2 combines with J gene TRBJ2-1; no firm D call. This CDR3 contains 13 residues. Looked up from germline, CDR1 is SNHLY and CDR2 is FYNNEI. V dropped 6 bases and J dropped 3 bases, with 9 bases sitting between them. The CDR3, as DNA: TGTGCCAGCAGGACGAGCCTCTACAATGAGCAGTTCTTC. Translation: CASRTSLYNEQFF.

This clonotype was counted between two and nine times. For the CDR3, the DNA is TGTGCCAGCAGCTTCATAAATGAGCAGTTCTTC. Its protein is CASSFINEQFF. The V gene is TRBV11-3, the J gene TRBJ2-1; no reliable D call. The germline CDR1 and CDR2 sequences are SGHNT and YENEEA. This CDR3 is 11 amino acids long. The V gene lost 3 bases and the J gene lost 7 bases, with 4 bases spanning the gap.

The table lists this clonotype with many counts. The J gene is TRBJ2-7, the V gene TRBV27; D possibly corresponds to TRBD1 (6 bases). CDR1 MNHEY and CDR2 SMNVEV come from the germline V gene (reference sequence). CDR3 length: 14 amino acids. V was trimmed by 5 bases and J by 4 bases, leaving 15 bases between them. As DNA, the CDR3 is TGTGCCAGCAGTACGTTGGGACATGTGTACGAGCAGTACTTC. Its protein product is CASSTLGHVYEQYF.